This record concerns one T cell receptor beta chain sequence. These data belong to a study of blood T cell repertoires in COVID-19. Study in general: Collection of acute and convalescent COVID-19 samples took place in the United States, Italy and Spain. Sources were T cells, B-cell-depleted T cells, or PBMCs; the material itself was cDNA or gDNA.

CDR1 is SNHLY and CDR2 is FYNNEI in the germline V gene. This CDR3 is 15 amino acids long. V was shortened by 3 bases and J by 6 bases, with 14 bases between the two germline ends. Authors' processing steps: Reference gene primer amplification gave nucleated cell count estimates. This table comes from immunoSEQ multiplex PCR, and its TCRdb copy is limited to in-frame clones, with some not included. V, J and clone size reflect that table, while D and trimming were determined from the DNA. The sample lists about 30,000 clones; more than 90% were seen once. Sequencing was performed on peripheral blood. The chain carries TRBV2 and TRBJ1-4; D perhaps matches TRBD1 (5 bases). This clonotype originated in an older man with active or convalescent COVID-19. The CDR3, as DNA: TGTGCCAGCAGTGATGGGGGGGATTGGGATGAAAAACTGTTTTTT. Its translation is CASSDGGDWDEKLFF.